Presented here are 17 T cell receptor beta chains from one specimen sequenced in a study of T cell repertoires in MIS-A myocarditis. Sequencing was performed with immunoSEQ multiplex PCR; in TCRdb, only in-frame clones are kept and a portion is missing. The sample shows approximately 10,000 clones, 85% to 90% of them seen only once. The sample comprised thoracic lymph node tissue obtained at autopsy. These receptors all come from a man younger than 35 with fulminant myocarditis from multisystem inflammatory syndrome in adults (MIS-A) after COVID-19.

The chain couples TRBV5-1 to TRBJ1-6; the D gene is possibly TRBD1 (5 bases). Per germline, CDR1 SGHRS and CDR2 YFSETQ. Between the trimmed V and J ends, which lost 1 base and 10 bases, there was a span of 15 bases. CDR3 size: 15 residues. The CDR3 coding sequence is TGCGCCAGCAGCTTGTCGAGGCAGGGCCAATCACCCCTCCACTTT. As protein: CASSLSRQGQSPLHF. The whole variable domain, remainder taken from reference TRBV5-1 and TRBJ1-6, is KAGVTQTPRYLIKTRGQQVTLSCSPISGHRSVSWYQQTPGQGLQFLFEYFSETQRNKGNFPGRFSGRQFSNSRSEMNVSTLELGDSALYLCASSLSRQGQSPLHFGNGTRLTVT.

J is TRBJ2-3 and V is TRBV24-1; TRBD1 aligns across 9 bases. Germline trimming cut 4 bases from V and 5 bases from J; bases unmatched to any gene: 9. Germline lookup yields CDR1 KGHDR and CDR2 SFDVKD. The CDR3 totals 16 residues. This CDR3 reads CATSDRDRDSKDTQYF. The CDR3 DNA follows: TGTGCCACCAGTGACCGGGACAGGGATTCAAAAGATACGCAGTATTTT.

This chain joins TRBV6-2 or TRBV6-3 and TRBJ2-3; D gene uncertain. The CDR3 has 13 residues. Germline V gene data show CDR1 as MNHEY and CDR2 as SVGEGT. V lost 4 bases and J 2 bases, leaving 7 bases between the germline ends. CDR3 DNA sequence: TGTGCCAGCAGTTCCCGTAACACAGATACGCAGTATTTT. Protein sequence: CASSSRNTDTQYF.

This clone was counted a single time. This chain uses TRBV4-1 with TRBJ2-1; a weak D match, TRBD2 (6 bases). V lost 5 bases, J lost 8 bases, and 13 bases lay in between. Germline lookup yields CDR1 MGHRA and CDR2 YSYEKL. This CDR3 is 13 amino acids long. The CDR3 sequence is CASSARLGDEQFF. The CDR3 DNA follows: TGCGCCAGCAGCGCCCGACTAGGCGATGAGCAGTTCTTC.

V is TRBV19 and J is TRBJ1-1; the D gene is possibly TRBD1 (5 bases). This CDR3 contains 15 residues. Germline loops: CDR1 LNHDA, CDR2 SQIVND (reference sequence). Trimming shortened V by 6 bases and J by 2 bases, and 16 bases separated the two germline ends. In DNA form, the CDR3 reads TGTGCCAGTAGAGTGGAGGGCAGGGCCAACACTGAAGCTTTCTTT. This codes for CASRVEGRANTEAFF. Drawing the rest from reference TRBV19 and TRBJ1-1, the complete variable domain is DGGITQSPKYLFRKEGQNVTLSCEQNLNHDAMYWYRQDPGQGLRLIYYSQIVNDFQKGDIAEGYSVSREKKESFPLTVTSAQKNPTAFYLCASRVEGRANTEAFFGQGTRLTVV.

This clone was picked up a small number of times. The CDR3: CASSFPSRAVNEQYF. The CDR3 nucleotides are TGTGCCAGCAGCTTCCCGAGTAGGGCCGTCAACGAGCAGTACTTC. This rearrangement joins TRBV5-8 to TRBJ2-7; no firm D call. The CDR3 sequence is 15 residues long. Germline V gene sequence: CDR1 SGHTS, CDR2 YDEGEE. V lost 2 bases and J 5 bases, leaving 17 bases between the germline ends. The full variable domain, completed using reference TRBV5-8 and TRBJ2-7, is EAGVTQSPTHLIKTRGQQATLRCSPISGHTSVYWYQQALGLGLQFLLWYDEGEERNRGNFPPRFSGRQFPNYSSELNVNALELEDSALYLCASSFPSRAVNEQYFGPGTRLTVT.

The chain combines TRBV4-3 with TRBJ1-2; D may be TRBD1 (6 bases). Germline values: CDR1 LGHNA, CDR2 YSLEER. Trimming shortened V by 3 bases and J by 2 bases, and 13 bases separated the two germline ends. The CDR3 totals 15 residues. This CDR3 reads CASSQGQGENYGYTF. The CDR3 nucleotides are TGCGCCAGCAGCCAGGGACAAGGGGAGAACTATGGCTACACCTTC.

The rearrangement links TRBV6-5 to TRBJ1-5; D is perhaps TRBD1 (5 bases). The germline V gene has CDR1 MNHEY and CDR2 SVGAGI. The CDR3 length is 15 residues. The V end was cut by 6 bases, the J end by 2 bases, with 14 bases between. The CDR3 here is CASSVFGGRNQPQHF. CDR3 nucleotides: TGTGCCAGCAGCGTGTTCGGGGGACGCAATCAGCCCCAGCATTTT.

This rearrangement joins TRBV27 to TRBJ2-7; 10 bases map to TRBD1. The CDR3 is made up of 13 amino acids. Germline loops: CDR1 MNHEY, CDR2 SMNVEV (reference sequence). Trimming took 7 bases from V and 2 from J; bases not matched to a gene: 2. The CDR3 DNA reads TGTGCCAGCACCGGGACAGGGGCCTACGAGCAGTACTTC. Translation: CASTGTGAYEQYF.

CDR3 in amino acids: CASSLVGGGDNEKLFF. As DNA, the CDR3 is TGTGCCAGCAGCTTAGTGGGGGGGGGAGACAATGAAAAACTGTTTTTT. The V gene is TRBV7-9, the J gene TRBJ1-4, with D possibly matching TRBD1 (5 bases). CDR1 is SEHNR, CDR2 FQNEAQ, per germline (reference sequence). The V gene lost 1 base and the J gene lost 5 bases, with 14 bases spanning the gap. The CDR3 has 16 residues.

J is TRBJ1-1 and V is TRBV9, with a weak D call TRBD1 (6 bases). The CDR3 spans 13 residues. Trimming took 2 bases from V and 6 from J, leaving 11 bases between them. Germline assignment: CDR1 SGDLS and CDR2 YYNGEE. This CDR3 reads CASSVGGQSEAFF. The CDR3 bases are TGTGCCAGCAGCGTGGGGGGGCAATCTGAAGCTTTCTTT.

The genes are TRBV19 and TRBJ1-1; D not certain. The CDR3 loop spans 14 amino acids. Per germline, CDR1 LNHDA and CDR2 SQIVND (reference sequence). Between the trimmed V and J ends, which lost 6 bases and 1 base, there was a span of 12 bases. As DNA, the CDR3 is TGTGCCAGTAGGATACGGGAGACGAACACTGAAGCTTTCTTT. Its translation: CASRIRETNTEAFF.

The chain couples TRBV2 to TRBJ1-1; the D is unclear. Trimming removed 6 bases from V and 3 bases from J, with 11 bases in between. Germline CDR1 reads SNHLY; CDR2 reads FYNNEI. The CDR3 contains 13 residues. The CDR3 DNA reads as TGTGCCAGCAGGTCGCTGCAATACACTGAAGCTTTCTTT. The encoded protein is CASRSLQYTEAFF.

The rearrangement uses TRBV2 and TRBJ1-1; D gene unclear. From germline, CDR1 is SNHLY and CDR2 FYNNEI. There are 13 residues in the CDR3. V was pared by 8 bases and J by 4 bases, with 14 bases between. The CDR3: CASAQAESTEAFF. The CDR3 DNA reads TGTGCCAGCGCTCAGGCGGAGTCCACTGAAGCTTTCTTT.

V is TRBV12-5 and J is TRBJ1-1; 8 nucleotides agree with TRBD1. V was clipped by 5 bases and J by 4 bases; unmatched bases: 3. Germline CDR1 is LGHNT and CDR2 is FRNRAP. This CDR3 contains 13 residues. The CDR3 sequence: CASGRTGPTEAFF. The DNA for the CDR3 is TGTGCTAGTGGTCGGACAGGGCCCACTGAAGCTTTCTTT.

The genes are TRBV5-1 and TRBJ2-7, with TRBD1 matching over 10 bases. Germline V CDR1 and CDR2: SGHRS, YFSETQ. Unmatched junction bases numbered 9, after V lost 2 bases and J lost 4 bases. CDR3 length: 16 amino acids. As DNA, the CDR3 is TGCGCCAGCAGCTTCCGCGGACAGGGGGGATGGTACGAGCAGTACTTC. It yields the protein CASSFRGQGGWYEQYF. The full variable domain, in which reference TRBV5-1 and TRBJ2-7 provide the parts outside the CDR3, is KAGVTQTPRYLIKTRGQQVTLSCSPISGHRSVSWYQQTPGQGLQFLFEYFSETQRNKGNFPGRFSGRQFSNSRSEMNVSTLELGDSALYLCASSFRGQGGWYEQYFGPGTRLTVT.

The chain is built from TRBV28 and TRBJ2-3; weak D call: TRBD2 (7 bases). The CDR3 runs to 15 residues. Deletions cut 8 bases from V and 3 bases from J, with 18 bases between. The germline CDR1 and CDR2 sequences are MDHEN and SYDVKM. CDR3 DNA: TGTGCCAGCGGTATGCTCAAGGGGGGGACAGATACGCAGTATTTT. Amino acid sequence: CASGMLKGGTDTQYF. The entire variable domain, with the rest obtained from reference TRBV28 and TRBJ2-3, is as follows: DVKVTQSSRYLVKRTGEKVFLECVQDMDHENMFWYRQDPGLGLRLIYFSYDVKMKEKGDIPEGYSVSREKKERFSLILESASTNQTSMYLCASGMLKGGTDTQYFGPGTRLTVL.